This T cell receptor (beta chain) stems from a study of control samples from healthy donors and cancer patients. V was clipped by 0 bases and J by 5 bases, with 16 bases between them. This CDR3 contains 17 residues. Germline V gene sequence: CDR1 SGHDN, CDR2 FVKESK. Clones were sequenced by immunoSEQ multiplex PCR, and TCRdb holds only the in-frame ones, with some missing. The sample lists about 110,000 clones, about 89% occurring once. The chain joins TRBV14 to TRBJ1-4, with D unclear. Sequenced material: blood. The TCR sequence derives from a woman in her fifties or sixties in good health. This CDR3 reads CASSQESRAYSNEKLFF. CDR3 nucleotides: TGTGCCAGCAGCCAAGAGAGCCGGGCTTACTCGAATGAAAAACTGTTTTTT.